Listed here is a single TCR beta chain. The antigen remains undetermined. Germline V lookup: CDR1 MGHRA, CDR2 YSYEKL. This CDR3 region has 14 residues. The junction had 8 bases not matched to a gene; V was cut back by 4 bases and J by 6 bases. This sample was included in a study of T cells in Graves' hyperthyroidism and ophthalmopathy. Study results and limitations: Most thyroid clonotypes expanded above 0.001 were also detected in blood.

Amplification targeted TCR beta CDR3 regions from RNA transcripts. Carried out on the TCR CDR3, a first-round RT-PCR used the HTBI primer set. TCRdb fed the multiplex PCR reads into MiXCR, producing one record per CDR3 protein. The data contain hundreds of thousands of distinct CDR3 sequences, approximately 40% of them singletons. The origin of this receptor is a man aged 18 to 29 with Graves' hyperthyroidism. Material: blood. The chain uses TRBV4-1 and TRBJ2-7, with 8 bases that match TRBD2. CDR3 coding DNA: TGCGCCAGCAGCCCCTTGAGCGGGGGAACCGAGCAGTACTTC. It encodes CASSPLSGGTEQYF.